Included here is one T cell receptor (beta chain) sequence, with context. What it binds is unknown. This sample was included in a study of T cell responses to AZD1222 COVID-19 vaccine. General observations from the study: AZD1222 recipients seropositive at baseline numbered only 6 or 7.

Profiling relied on immunoSEQ multiplex PCR, and the TCRdb table lists in-frame clones only, not all of them. The table has 90,000 to 120,000 clones, 80% to 90% seen once; the top ten hold around 6.7%. Germline assignment: CDR1 MNHEY and CDR2 SMNVEV (reference sequence). The CDR3 totals 16 residues. Trimming stripped 5 bases from V and 0 bases from J, with 14 bases between. Sequencing used peripheral blood, obtained on day 0 of AZD1222 vaccination. The V call is TRBV27, the J call TRBJ1-3; tentatively, D is TRBD1 (5 bases). The TCR sequence derives from an adult in good health. The CDR3 is CASSPGTDDSGNTIYF. The CDR3 DNA reads TGTGCCAGCAGTCCGGGGACGGATGACTCTGGAAACACCATATATTTT.